What follows are 10 T cell receptor beta chains derived from one specimen sequenced in a study of blood T cell repertoires in COVID-19. Using immunoSEQ multiplex PCR, the repertoire was profiled, and TCRdb retains in-frame clones only, with some absent. The sample has some 260,000 clones; approximately 83% are singletons. The sample taken for sequencing was peripheral blood. These receptors all come from a man older than 75 with acute or convalescent COVID-19.

J is TRBJ1-5 and V is TRBV3-1 (or the pseudogene TRBV3-2), with a tentative D call TRBD1 (5 bases). Per germline, CDR1 LGHDT and CDR2 YNNKEL (reference sequence). The CDR3 has 16 amino acids. Between the trimmed V and J ends, which lost 4 bases and 6 bases, there was a span of 19 bases. The DNA for the CDR3 is TGTGCCAGCAGCCCCGGGGGGGTCGGGTACGGTCAGCCCCAGCATTTT. It codes for CASSPGGVGYGQPQHF.

Worth noting for this clone: Other DNA sequences in this sample translate to the same CDR3. The J gene is TRBJ2-2, the V gene TRBV18; unclear D gene. Germline CDR1 and CDR2: KGHSH and LQKENI. Trimming removed 3 bases from V and 8 bases from J, with 7 bases in between. The CDR3 is made up of 12 amino acids. The CDR3 DNA reads TGTGCCAGCTCACCCCGTGCGGGGGAGCTGTTTTTT. Amino acids: CASSPRAGELFF.

The rearrangement joins TRBV5-6 to TRBJ1-1; TRBD1 matches at 8 bases. After removal of 2 bases from V and 5 bases from J, the junction contained 5 bases not matched to a gene. The CDR3 extends over 14 amino acids. CDR1 is SGHDT and CDR2 is YYEEEE in the germline V gene. CDR3 loop: CASSFGQGDTEAFF. CDR3 DNA sequence: TGTGCCAGCAGCTTTGGACAGGGAGATACTGAAGCTTTCTTT.

The chain joins TRBV28 to TRBJ2-7; D perhaps matches TRBD2 (7 bases). Germline CDR1 is MDHEN and CDR2 is SYDVKM. The CDR3 totals 17 residues. The ends were cut back, 6 bases at V and 2 bases at J, with 23 bases in the middle. The CDR3 coding sequence is TGTGCCAGCAGCCCACCCCGGGGGGCAGGGGATCCCTACGAGCAGTACTTC. Its translation: CASSPPRGAGDPYEQYF.

The V call is TRBV29-1, the J call TRBJ2-3; D remains unclear. Trimming removed 1 base at V and 7 bases at J, with 9 bases between. CDR3 length equals 12 residues. Germline loops: CDR1 SQVTM, CDR2 ANQGSEA. Written as DNA, the CDR3 is TGCAGCGTTGAAGGAACGAGGAATACGCAGTATTTT. Translated, it gives CSVEGTRNTQYF.

This clone showed up just a few times. The chain couples TRBV10-3 to TRBJ1-5; 7 nucleotides align to TRBD1. J lost 3 bases, V lost 4 bases, and 6 bases had no gene match. The germline V gene has CDR1 ENHRY and CDR2 SYGVKD. CDR3 size: 15 residues. For the CDR3, the DNA is TGTGCCATCAGTGGGGGAGACAGGGTCAATCAGCCCCAGCATTTT. It translates to CAISGGDRVNQPQHF.

This clone was counted only a few times. The V and J genes are TRBV4-2 and TRBJ2-7, with D possibly TRBD2 on 6 matching bases. The germline gives CDR1 LGHNA, CDR2 YNFKEQ. Trimming cost V 5 bases and J 2 bases, with 13 bases left between them. The CDR3 runs 14 residues. The CDR3 sequence: CASSEGSGPYEQYF. The DNA of the CDR3 is TGTGCCAGCAGCGAGGGGAGCGGGCCCTACGAGCAGTACTTC.

The chain joins TRBV18 to TRBJ2-2, with 8 bases that match TRBD1. The J segment lost 5 bases and the V segment lost 6 bases, leaving 8 bases of the junction unmatched. CDR1 is KGHSH and CDR2 is LQKENI in the germline V gene. The CDR3 sequence is 15 residues long. CDR3 loop: CASSRGQGRTGELFF. The CDR3 bases are TGTGCCAGCTCCCGCGGACAGGGTCGAACCGGGGAGCTGTTTTTT.

The rearrangement joins TRBV4-1 to TRBJ2-7; possible D gene TRBD2, 5 bases. This CDR3 is 15 amino acids long. Germline assignment: CDR1 MGHRA and CDR2 YSYEKL. The V gene lost 1 base and the J gene lost 7 bases, with 17 bases spanning the gap. Written as DNA, the CDR3 is TGCGCCAGCAGCCAAGGGACTCGACGGTTGAATGAGCAGTACTTC. It is translated as CASSQGTRRLNEQYF.

There are a few counts of this clone. The gene calls are TRBV2 and TRBJ1-5; D is unclear. The CDR3 sequence is 13 residues long. V was pared by 7 bases and J by 6 bases, with 13 bases between. Per germline, CDR1 SNHLY and CDR2 FYNNEI. The CDR3 DNA sequence: TGTGCCAGCAAGGAGGGAGTAGGTCAGCCCCAGCATTTT. Translation: CASKEGVGQPQHF.